What follows are 13 T cell receptor beta chains derived from one specimen sequenced in a study of OX40 agonist ivuxolimab in advanced cancers. Clones were sequenced by immunoSEQ multiplex PCR, and TCRdb holds only the in-frame ones, with some missing. The profile shows 65,000 to 100,000 clones, almost 90% of them singletons. Source: CD4+ or CD8+ T cells sorted from blood, taken in a trial of the OX40 agonist ivuxolimab. The receptors come from an adult with an advanced solid tumor such as melanoma, head and neck, liver or kidney cancer.

This chain links TRBV7-8 with TRBJ1-1; 7 bases map to TRBD1. This CDR3 spans 16 amino acids. Germline V gene sequence: CDR1 SGHVS, CDR2 FQNEAQ. V lost 1 base and J lost 1; bases outside the gene matches: 6. For the CDR3, the DNA is TGTGCCAGCAGCTTAGTCGCGACAGGGAGGAACACTGAAGCTTTCTTT. Protein sequence: CASSLVATGRNTEAFF.

J is TRBJ2-1 and V is TRBV7-2; possibly TRBD2 for D (5 bases). Germline V gene data show CDR1 as SGHTA and CDR2 as FQGNSA. Trimming shortened V by 5 bases and J by 10 bases, and 9 bases separated the two germline ends. This CDR3 contains 11 residues. CDR3 in amino acids: CASSQRLEQFF. The CDR3 DNA reads TGTGCCAGCAGCCAGCGGCTGGAGCAGTTCTTC.

The chain joins TRBV7-8 to TRBJ2-3, with 11 bases identical to TRBD2. This CDR3 spans 15 amino acids. Germline V gives CDR1 SGHVS, CDR2 FQNEAQ. The V segment lost 6 bases and the J segment 2 bases; nucleotides outside the gene matches: 4. The DNA for the CDR3 is TGTGCCAGCAGTCGTAGCGGGAGGGCCACAGATACGCAGTATTTT. It translates to CASSRSGRATDTQYF.

The chain carries TRBV27 and TRBJ2-7; D unresolved. The CDR3 runs to 14 residues. Per the germline V gene, CDR1 is MNHEY and CDR2 is SMNVEV (reference sequence). Trimming stripped 3 bases from V and 0 bases from J, with 9 bases between. CDR3 region: CASSLRGNSYEQYF. For the CDR3, the DNA is TGTGCCAGCAGTTTGCGAGGAAACTCCTACGAGCAGTACTTC.

This chain uses TRBV7-2 with TRBJ2-5; D is uncertain. The germline V gene encodes CDR1 SGHTA and CDR2 FQGNSA. Trimming removed 4 bases at V and 3 bases at J, with 15 bases between. The CDR3 sequence is 15 residues long. CDR3 sequence: CASSWKLGHEETQYF. CDR3 in DNA: TGTGCCAGCAGCTGGAAGTTGGGTCATGAAGAGACCCAGTACTTC. Combining the CDR3 with reference TRBV7-2 and TRBJ2-5 gives the whole variable domain GAGVSQSPSNKVTEKGKDVELRCDPISGHTALYWYRQSLGQGLEFLIYFQGNSAPDKSGLPSDRFSAERTGGSVSTLTIQRTQQEDSAVYLCASSWKLGHEETQYFGPGTRLLVL.

This rearrangement joins TRBV2 to TRBJ1-5; weak D call: TRBD1 (6 bases). V was pared by 1 base and J by 2 bases, with 12 bases between. Germline CDR1 and CDR2: SNHLY and FYNNEI. The CDR3 sequence is 16 residues long. The CDR3 loop reads CASSEDNYRGNQPQHF. The DNA for the CDR3 is TGTGCCAGCAGTGAAGACAATTACAGGGGCAATCAGCCCCAGCATTTT.

This clone was seen once. The rearrangement uses TRBV7-2 and TRBJ2-7; possibly TRBD2 for D (5 bases). This CDR3 region has 15 residues. V was cut by 5 bases and J by 3 bases, with 17 bases left in between. From germline, CDR1 is SGHTA and CDR2 FQGNSA. The CDR3 region has the DNA TGTGCCAGCAGCCTATTAGCGCGAGGCCTCTACGAGCAGTACTTC. Its translation is CASSLLARGLYEQYF.

A note on this clone: At one boundary the junction diverges from the germline segment, which might be a read error. DNA of the CDR3: TGTGCTAGCAGCCCGCGGCTAGCGGGGATCAATGAGCAGTTCTTC. It specifies CASSPRLAGINEQFF. V usage is TRBV7-7 and J usage is TRBJ2-1; 9 nucleotides agree with TRBD2. The CDR3 totals 15 residues. Germline V lookup: CDR1 SSHAT, CDR2 FNYEAQ (reference sequence).

This clone was found once. This chain joins TRBV7-3 and TRBJ2-2; a possible D gene is TRBD1 (6 bases). CDR3 length equals 15 residues. Trimming took off 4 bases at V and 0 bases at J, with 9 bases between the two ends. Germline loops: CDR1 SGHTA, CDR2 FQGTGA. The CDR3 sequence: CASSSGTSNTGELFF. The DNA of the CDR3 is TGTGCCAGCAGCTCGGGGACATCGAACACCGGGGAGCTGTTTTTT.

The V call is TRBV7-8, the J call TRBJ2-1; TRBD2 matches at 10 bases. The CDR3 is made up of 17 amino acids. Trimming at V came to 1 base and at J to 1 base, leaving 4 bases not matched to a gene. Germline values: CDR1 SGHVS, CDR2 FQNEAQ. CDR3 residues: CASSLELSGRSYNEQFF. CDR3 sequence (DNA): TGTGCCAGCAGCTTAGAGCTTAGCGGGAGGTCCTACAATGAGCAGTTCTTC.

The rearrangement links TRBV19 to TRBJ2-6; D unresolved. The germline CDR1 and CDR2 sequences are LNHDA and SQIVND (reference sequence). V gave up 3 bases and J gave up 7 bases, with 16 bases separating them. The CDR3 totals 16 residues. CDR3: CASSIVTTTEANVLTF. DNA of the CDR3: TGTGCCAGTAGTATTGTTACGACAACAGAAGCCAACGTCCTGACTTTC.

With regard to this clone: Other nucleotide sequences in the sample specify the same CDR3. The rearrangement links TRBV19 to TRBJ2-7, with D perhaps matching TRBD1 (5 bases). V lost 1 base, J lost 5 bases, and 9 bases lay in between. Germline V gene lookup returns CDR1 LNHDA and CDR2 SQIVND (reference sequence). The CDR3 loop spans 13 amino acids. The CDR3 DNA follows: TGTGCCAGTAGTATAGGAAGGGGCGACGAGCAGTACTTC. Protein sequence: CASSIGRGDEQYF.

This clone appeared a few times. This chain links TRBV29-1 with TRBJ1-2; 7 bases align to TRBD1. The germline CDR1 and CDR2 sequences are SQVTM and ANQGSEA. The CDR3 consists of 13 residues. V trimming: 4 bases; J trimming: 3 bases; junction bases outside the gene matches: 5. The CDR3 region has the DNA TGCAGCGTTGGTCAGGGGGACTACTATGGCTACACCTTC. It translates to CSVGQGDYYGYTF.